The clone carrying this T cell receptor beta chain was observed a few times. TCRdb passed the RACE reads through MiXCR, listing each CDR3 protein once. The table has 340,000 or so distinct CDR3 sequences, approximately 6.3% seen once. This sample stems from a study of human T cells and chemical hapten exposure. The time point is: patch test 1, 2 weeks after DPC sensitization. Stated treatment: therapeutic diphenylcyclopropenone sensitization with weekly scalp DPC. The CDR3 sequence is 16 residues long. V was shortened by 1 base and J by 2 bases, with 15 bases between the two germline ends. Germline-derived CDR1 and CDR2 are MNHNS and SASEGT.

The sequence derives from a woman younger than 30 with alopecia areata. Some clones in this sample may be carry-over from other donors' samples. The chain is built from TRBV6-1 and TRBJ2-7, with a weak D call TRBD1 (6 bases). Sequencing was performed on whole blood, taken in connection with sensitization to the hapten diphenylcyclopropenone (DPC). The CDR3 coding sequence is TGTGCCAGCAGTGAAGTTCCCCGGGACATAGCCTACGAGCAGTACTTC. This sequence encodes CASSEVPRDIAYEQYF.